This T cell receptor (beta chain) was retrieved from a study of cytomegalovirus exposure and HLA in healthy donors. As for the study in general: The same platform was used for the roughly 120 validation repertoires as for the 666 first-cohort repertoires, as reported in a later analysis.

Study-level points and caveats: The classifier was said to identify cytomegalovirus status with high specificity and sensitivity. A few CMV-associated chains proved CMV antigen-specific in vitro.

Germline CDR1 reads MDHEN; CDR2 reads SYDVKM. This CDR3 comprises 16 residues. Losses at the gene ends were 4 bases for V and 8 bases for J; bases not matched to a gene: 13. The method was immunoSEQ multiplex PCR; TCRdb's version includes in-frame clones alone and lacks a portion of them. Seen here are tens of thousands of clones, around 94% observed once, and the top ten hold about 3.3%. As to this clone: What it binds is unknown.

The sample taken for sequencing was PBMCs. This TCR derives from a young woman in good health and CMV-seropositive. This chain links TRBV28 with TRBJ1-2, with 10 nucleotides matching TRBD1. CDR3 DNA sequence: TGTGCCAGCAGTTACCATTTCCTGACAGGGGGCATAGGCTACACCTTC. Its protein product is CASSYHFLTGGIGYTF.